Following are 8 T cell receptor beta chains from one sample sequenced in a study of T cell repertoires in cytomegalovirus infection. TCRdb called the reads again in MiXCR, with one record for every CDR3 protein. Counted here are roughly 250,000 distinct CDR3 sequences, approximately 22% occurring once; the ten biggest clones make up roughly 20%. Sequencing was carried out using CD8+ T cells from PBMCs. These receptors all come from a human donor in good health (CMV status not recorded). Some clones in this sample may be carry-over from other donors' samples.

The chain employs TRBV20-1 and TRBJ2-7, with D uncertain. The V end lost 0 bases, the J end lost 0 bases, and 12 bases lay between the germline ends. Germline CDR1 DFQATT, CDR2 SNEGSKA (reference sequence). The CDR3 spans 15 residues. The DNA of the CDR3 is TGCAGTGCTAGAGATTTGAGGACCGCCTCCTACGAGCAGTACTTC. This translates into CSARDLRTASYEQYF.

The J gene is TRBJ1-1, the V gene TRBV15; D ambiguous. The CDR3 covers 14 residues. The germline gives CDR1 LNHNV, CDR2 YYDKDF (reference sequence). V was pared by 0 bases and J by 6 bases, with 11 bases between. CDR3 sequence reads: CATSRDQAPPEAFF. CDR3 nucleotide sequence: TGTGCCACCAGCAGAGATCAGGCCCCCCCTGAAGCTTTCTTT.

In this sample, this clonotype turned up a few times. The rearrangement uses TRBV7-9 and TRBJ2-1; TRBD1 aligns across 8 bases. Germline CDR1 and CDR2: SEHNR and FQNEAQ (reference sequence). J gave up 1 base and V 3 bases, and 5 bases lay outside the gene matches. CDR3 length equals 16 residues. This CDR3 is CASSLNRGVSYNEQFF. CDR3 bases: TGTGCCAGCAGCTTGAACAGGGGGGTGTCCTACAATGAGCAGTTCTTC.

This clonotype was observed many times. The chain couples TRBV7-8 to TRBJ2-5, with 7 bases that match TRBD1. Germline lookup yields CDR1 SGHVS and CDR2 FQNEAQ. J gave up 5 bases and V 4 bases, and 10 bases lay outside the gene matches. The CDR3 contains 15 residues. Here the CDR3 DNA reads TGTGCCAGCAGCTCCGGGACAGTAGTAGAGGAGACCCAGTACTTC. Protein product: CASSSGTVVEETQYF.

The chain employs TRBV7-9 and TRBJ2-2; tentatively, D is TRBD1 (6 bases). This CDR3 spans 15 amino acids. Trimming removed 7 bases at V and 2 bases at J, with 14 bases between. Germline lookup yields CDR1 SEHNR and CDR2 FQNEAQ (reference sequence). CDR3 sequence: CASITGTSNTGELFF. CDR3 nucleotides: TGTGCCAGCATCACAGGGACCTCTAACACCGGGGAGCTGTTTTTT.

This clonotype was recorded many times. The V call is TRBV19, the J call TRBJ1-5, with TRBD1 as a possible D gene (6 bases). V was shortened by 5 bases and J by 6 bases, with 11 bases between the two germline ends. The V gene's germline CDR1 is LNHDA and CDR2 SQIVND (reference sequence). CDR3 size: 13 residues. The CDR3: CASSLQGIQPQHF. The CDR3 DNA sequence: TGTGCCAGTAGTTTACAGGGTATTCAGCCCCAGCATTTT.

This clonotype was recorded many times. V is TRBV7-2 and J is TRBJ1-1; TRBD1 is a possible D gene (6 bases). V was trimmed by 5 bases and J by 6 bases, leaving 25 bases between them. The CDR3 totals 17 residues. Per the germline V gene, CDR1 is SGHTA and CDR2 is FQGNSA. The CDR3 DNA sequence: TGTGCCAGCAGCATAAGACCGATGGACTTAGCAGGGGCTGAAGCTTTCTTT. Its translation is CASSIRPMDLAGAEAFF. The full variable domain, completed using reference TRBV7-2 and TRBJ1-1, is GAGVSQSPSNKVTEKGKDVELRCDPISGHTALYWYRQSLGQGLEFLIYFQGNSAPDKSGLPSDRFSAERTGGSVSTLTIQRTQQEDSAVYLCASSIRPMDLAGAEAFFGQGTRLTVV.

There are many counts of this clonotype. J is TRBJ2-7 and V is TRBV10-3, with 9 bases aligning to TRBD1. Trimming at V came to 3 bases and at J to 0 bases, leaving 9 bases not matched to a gene. This CDR3 is built from 17 residues. The V gene's germline CDR1 is ENHRY and CDR2 SYGVKD. The CDR3 DNA reads as TGTGCCATCAGTGACCATACCGGGACAGGGAGCTCCTACGAGCAGTACTTC. Protein product: CAISDHTGTGSSYEQYF.